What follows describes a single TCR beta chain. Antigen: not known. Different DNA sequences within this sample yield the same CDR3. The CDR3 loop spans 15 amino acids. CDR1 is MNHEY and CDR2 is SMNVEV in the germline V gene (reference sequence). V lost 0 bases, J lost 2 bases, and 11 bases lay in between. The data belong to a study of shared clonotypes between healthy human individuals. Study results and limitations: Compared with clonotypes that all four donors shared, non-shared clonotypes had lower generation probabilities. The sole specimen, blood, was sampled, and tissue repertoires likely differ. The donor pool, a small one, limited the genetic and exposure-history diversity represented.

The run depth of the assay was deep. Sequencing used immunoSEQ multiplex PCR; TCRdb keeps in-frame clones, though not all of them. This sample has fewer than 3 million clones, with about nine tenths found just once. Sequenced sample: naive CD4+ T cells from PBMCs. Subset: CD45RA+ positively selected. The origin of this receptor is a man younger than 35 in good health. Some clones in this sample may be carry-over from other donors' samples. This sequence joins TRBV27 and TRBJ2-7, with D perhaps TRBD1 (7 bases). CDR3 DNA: TGTGCCAGCAGTTTATCGCCAGGGGGGACCTACGAGCAGTACTTC. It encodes CASSLSPGGTYEQYF.